The clone carrying this T cell receptor beta chain turned up a few times. The data stem from a study of blood T cell repertoires in COVID-19. Study information: Whether acute or convalescent, the COVID-19 samples came from the United States, Italy and Spain.

Profiling relied on immunoSEQ multiplex PCR, and the TCRdb table lists in-frame clones only, not all of them. The table has 200,000 to 250,000 clones, approximately 84% seen once. The germline V gene encodes CDR1 SEHNR and CDR2 FQNEAQ (reference sequence). Trimming pared 5 bases from V and 1 base from J, leaving 14 bases between. This CDR3 spans 15 amino acids. This chain links TRBV7-9 with TRBJ1-1; TRBD1 might be the D (6 bases). The receptor was isolated from a man between 40 and 49 years old with acute or convalescent COVID-19. Sequenced: peripheral blood. The CDR3 spells CASSPWDKPNTEAFF. Written as DNA, the CDR3 is TGTGCCAGCAGCCCCTGGGACAAACCGAACACTGAAGCTTTCTTT. The full variable domain, rest sourced from reference TRBV7-9 and TRBJ1-1, is DTGVSQNPRHKITKRGQNVTFRCDPISEHNRLYWYRQTLGQGPEFLTYFQNEAQLEKSRLLSDRFSAERPKGSFSTLEIQRTEQGDSAMYLCASSPWDKPNTEAFFGQGTRLTVV.